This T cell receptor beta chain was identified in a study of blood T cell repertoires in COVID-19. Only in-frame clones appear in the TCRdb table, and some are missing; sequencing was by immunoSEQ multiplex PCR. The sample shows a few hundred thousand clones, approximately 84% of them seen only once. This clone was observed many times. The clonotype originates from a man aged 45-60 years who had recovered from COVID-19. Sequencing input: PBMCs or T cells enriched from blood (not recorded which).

The CDR3 DNA reads TGTGCCAGCAGCCCGGCCGACAGGGATAGGGCTGAAGCTTTCTTT. As protein: CASSPADRDRAEAFF. V usage is TRBV3-1 (or the pseudogene TRBV3-2) and J usage is TRBJ1-1; 7 positions agree with TRBD1. Losses at the gene ends were 4 bases for V and 6 bases for J; bases not matched to a gene: 11. Germline CDR1 and CDR2: LGHDT and YNNKEL (reference sequence). This CDR3 has 15 amino acids.